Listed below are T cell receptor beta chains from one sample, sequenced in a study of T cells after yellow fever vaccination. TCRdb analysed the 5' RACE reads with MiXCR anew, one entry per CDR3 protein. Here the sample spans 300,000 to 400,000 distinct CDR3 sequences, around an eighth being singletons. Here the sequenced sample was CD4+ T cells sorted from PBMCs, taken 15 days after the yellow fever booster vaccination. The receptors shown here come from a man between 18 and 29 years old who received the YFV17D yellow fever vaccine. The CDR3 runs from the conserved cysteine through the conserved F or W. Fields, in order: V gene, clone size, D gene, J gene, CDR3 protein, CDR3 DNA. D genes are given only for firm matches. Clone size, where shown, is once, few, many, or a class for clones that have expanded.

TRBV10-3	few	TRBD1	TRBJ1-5	CAISARQGAGQPQHF	TGTGCCATCAGTGCAAGACAGGGGGCAGGCCAGCCCCAGCATTTT
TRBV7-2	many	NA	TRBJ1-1	CASSGTGATEAFF	TGTGCCAGCAGCGGAACGGGGGCCACTGAAGCTTTCTTT
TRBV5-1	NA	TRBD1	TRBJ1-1	CASSLLGTGTEAFF	TGCGCCAGCAGCTTGCTAGGGACAGGGACTGAAGCTTTCTTT
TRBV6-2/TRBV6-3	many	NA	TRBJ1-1	CASSYLPTVEAFF	TGTGCCAGCAGTTACCTCCCCACTGTGGAAGCTTTCTTT
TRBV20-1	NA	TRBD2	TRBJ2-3	CSALRGGTSTDTQYF	TGCAGTGCTTTGCGCGGGGGTACTAGCACAGATACGCAGTATTTT
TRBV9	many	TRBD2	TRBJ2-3	CASSAAGSTDTQYF	TGTGCCAGCAGCGCAGCGGGATCTACAGATACGCAGTATTTT
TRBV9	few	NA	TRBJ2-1	CASSVDRYNEQFF	TGTGCCAGCAGCGTAGACCGTTACAATGAGCAGTTCTTC
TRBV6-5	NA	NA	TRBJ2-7	CASSPNRVYEQYF	TGTGCCAGCAGTCCTAACAGGGTGTACGAGCAGTACTTC
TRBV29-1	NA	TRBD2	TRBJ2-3	CSVEDLLAVQADTQYF	TGCAGCGTTGAAGATTTACTAGCGGTTCAAGCAGATACGCAGTATTTT
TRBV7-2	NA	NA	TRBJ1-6	CASSTGQRLHF	TGTGCCAGCAGCACAGGACAGAGACTCCACTTT
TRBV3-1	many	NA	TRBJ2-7	CASSQWGRTYEQYF	TGTGCCAGCAGCCAATGGGGTAGGACCTACGAGCAGTACTTC
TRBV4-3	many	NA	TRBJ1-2	CASSQDSGFGYTF	TGCGCCAGCAGCCAAGATTCGGGTTTTGGCTACACCTTC
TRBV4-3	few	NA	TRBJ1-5	CASSQDQTGRQPQHF	TGCGCCAGCAGCCAAGATCAAACAGGGCGCCAGCCCCAGCATTTT
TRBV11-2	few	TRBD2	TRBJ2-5	CASSLGAAGGQETQYF	TGTGCCAGCAGCTTAGGGGCAGCGGGGGGGCAAGAGACCCAGTACTTC
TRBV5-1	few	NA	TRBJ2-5	CASSLVSGLNGETQYF	TGCGCCAGCAGCTTGGTTAGCGGACTAAACGGAGAGACCCAGTACTTC
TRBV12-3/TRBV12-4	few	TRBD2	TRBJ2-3	CASSWTSGFSSTDTQYF	TGTGCCAGCAGCTGGACTAGCGGGTTCTCTAGCACAGATACGCAGTATTTT
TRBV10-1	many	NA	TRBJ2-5	CASSERRVETQYF	TGCGCCAGCAGTGAGAGGAGGGTTGAGACCCAGTACTTC
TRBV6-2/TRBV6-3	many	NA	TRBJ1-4	CASHRGAATNEKLFF	TGTGCCAGCCACCGCGGAGCCGCAACTAATGAAAAACTGTTTTTT
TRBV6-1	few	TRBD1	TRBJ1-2	CASSNRGSSPGYTF	TGTGCCAGCAGTAACAGGGGATCCAGCCCCGGCTACACCTTC
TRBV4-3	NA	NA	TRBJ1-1	CASSQDHTEAFF	TGCGCCAGCAGCCAAGACCATACTGAAGCTTTCTTT
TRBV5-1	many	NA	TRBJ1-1	CASSLMDGDTEAFF	TGCGCCAGCAGCTTGATGGATGGAGACACTGAAGCTTTCTTT
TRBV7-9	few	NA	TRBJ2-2	CASSLQGSDTGELFF	TGTGCCAGCAGCTTACAGGGAAGCGACACCGGGGAGCTGTTTTTT